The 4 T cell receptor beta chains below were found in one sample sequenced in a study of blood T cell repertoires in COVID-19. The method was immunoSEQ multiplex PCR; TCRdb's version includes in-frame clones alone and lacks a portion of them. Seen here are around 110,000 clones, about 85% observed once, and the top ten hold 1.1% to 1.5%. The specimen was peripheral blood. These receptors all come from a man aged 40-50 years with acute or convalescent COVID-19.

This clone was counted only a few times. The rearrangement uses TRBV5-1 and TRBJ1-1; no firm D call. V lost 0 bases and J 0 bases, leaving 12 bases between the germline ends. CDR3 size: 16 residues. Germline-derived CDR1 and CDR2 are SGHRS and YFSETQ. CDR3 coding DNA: TGCGCCAGCAGCTTGGCCAAAGTGGGAGTGAACACTGAAGCTTTCTTT. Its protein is CASSLAKVGVNTEAFF.

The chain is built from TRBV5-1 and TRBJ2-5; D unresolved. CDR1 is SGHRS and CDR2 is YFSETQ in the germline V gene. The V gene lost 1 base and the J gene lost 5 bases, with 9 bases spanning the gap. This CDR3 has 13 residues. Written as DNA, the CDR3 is TGCGCCAGCAGCTTGTTTCCCTCGGAGACCCAGTACTTC. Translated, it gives CASSLFPSETQYF.

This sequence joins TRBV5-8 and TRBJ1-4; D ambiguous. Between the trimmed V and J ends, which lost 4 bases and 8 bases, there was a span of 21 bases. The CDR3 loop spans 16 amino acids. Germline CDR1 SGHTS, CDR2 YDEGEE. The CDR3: CASSPSWGREREKLFF. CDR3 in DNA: TGTGCCAGCAGCCCATCTTGGGGTAGGGAGAGGGAAAAACTGTTTTTT.

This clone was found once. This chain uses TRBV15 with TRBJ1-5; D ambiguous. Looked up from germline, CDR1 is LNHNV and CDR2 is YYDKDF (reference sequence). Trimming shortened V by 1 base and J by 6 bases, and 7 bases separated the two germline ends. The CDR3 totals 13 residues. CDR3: CATSRGEAQPQHF. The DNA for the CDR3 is TGTGCCACCAGCAGAGGAGAGGCTCAGCCCCAGCATTTT. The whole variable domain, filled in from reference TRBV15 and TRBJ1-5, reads DAMVIQNPRYQVTQFGKPVTLSCSQTLNHNVMYWYQQKSSQAPKLLFHYYDKDFNNEADTPDNFQSRRPNTSFCFLDIRSPGLGDTAMYLCATSRGEAQPQHFGDGTRLSIL.